The clone carrying this T cell receptor beta chain came up a few times. The antigen is undetermined. The CDR3 loop spans 16 amino acids. Trimming stripped 1 base from V and 0 bases from J, with 10 bases between. Germline V gene lookup returns CDR1 LNHDA and CDR2 SQIVND (reference sequence). This sample is drawn from a study of cytomegalovirus exposure and HLA in healthy donors. Study-wide findings and caveats: Earlier analysis looked at TCR beta V segments, and most were productive about 90% or about 30% of the time. Reports described diagnosis of cytomegalovirus status by the classifier as highly specific and sensitive.

Primers included in the PCR were 60 Vbeta and 13 Jbeta primers. Using immunoSEQ multiplex PCR, the repertoire was profiled, and TCRdb retains in-frame clones only, with some absent. Among under 200,000 clones listed, over 9.5% were seen once. This sequence was found in a man in his forties or fifties in good health and CMV-seropositive. The chain recombines TRBV19 with TRBJ1-5, with D hard to call. Specimen: PBMCs. CDR3 residues: CASSIGADYSNQPQHF. The CDR3 DNA follows: TGTGCCAGTAGTATAGGTGCGGACTATAGCAATCAGCCCCAGCATTTT.